The clone carrying this TCR beta chain has more than one count but fewer than ten. V lost 3 bases and J 10 bases, leaving 13 bases between the germline ends. Looked up from germline, CDR1 is SGDLS and CDR2 is YYNGEE. CDR3 length equals 13 residues. This entry comes from a study of identical twins. Template switching introduced a universal primer site, and the cDNA bore unique molecular identifiers. TCRdb reprocessed the 5' RACE reads via MiXCR and lists one record per CDR3 protein. The sample comprises hundreds of thousands of distinct CDR3 sequences, approximately 21% of which are singletons, and roughly 4% rests with the top ten. These same records also appear under a second study, on T cells expressing NK-cell markers. From that study: Each of over 5 donors carried dominant NKG2C+ clonotypes accounting for about 1.0-7.0% of CD8+ T cells.

This receptor was identified in a woman aged 18 to 35 in good health. This chain connects TRBV9 to TRBJ2-2; perhaps TRBD2 as D (5 bases). The material sequenced was PBMCs. The CDR3 nucleotides read TGTGCCAGCAGCGCCGGGCCCGGGGAGGAGCTGTTTTTT. Its translation: CASSAGPGEELFF.